This T cell receptor beta chain was captured by sequencing in a study of blood T cell repertoires in COVID-19. The length of the CDR3 is 15 residues. Germline assignment: CDR1 SGHNT and CDR2 YYREEE (reference sequence). With 4 bases clipped from V and 11 bases from J, the junction kept 14 bases outside the gene matches. Generated by immunoSEQ multiplex PCR, the TCRdb table keeps only in-frame clones and is missing some. Among under 300,000 clones, 85% to 90% were seen once, and the ten largest hold around 2%. This receptor was identified in a woman aged 55-75 years in a cohort exposed to, infected with or recovered from COVID-19 (not recorded which). Material: PBMCs or T cells enriched from blood (not recorded which). This rearrangement joins TRBV5-4 to TRBJ2-7, with TRBD2 matching 11 bases. CDR3 in amino acids: CASSQTSGSASYEYF. The CDR3 DNA sequence: TGTGCCAGCAGCCAAACTAGCGGGAGTGCTTCCTATGAGTACTTC.